One T cell receptor beta chain is described in this entry. The CDR3 contains 15 residues. Trimming removed 3 bases from V and 1 base from J, with 8 bases in between. Germline CDR1 and CDR2: KGHDR and SFDVKD. The memory fraction was CD4+CD45RO+CD25- cells. Full-length variable regions came from constant-region reverse primers plus semi-nested Nested Universal Primer A PCR. TCRdb fed the 5' RACE reads into MiXCR, producing one record per CDR3 protein. Of under 65,000 distinct CDR3 sequences in the sample, 25% to 35% were seen once. The sequenced sample consisted of tumor-infiltrating memory CD4+ T cells sorted from the breast tumor. This sample's subset: memory CD4+ T cells, CD4+CD45RO+CD25-. The TCR was taken from a female donor with breast cancer. The chain links TRBV24-1 to TRBJ2-2; D remains unclear. CDR3 loop: CATSDRRKNTGELFF. Written as DNA, the CDR3 is TGTGCCACCAGTGATCGTCGCAAGAACACCGGGGAGCTGTTTTTT.